The 12 T cell receptor beta chains listed next were all sequenced from one sample in a study of T cells in Graves' hyperthyroidism and ophthalmopathy. TCR beta CDR3 regions were amplified from RNA transcripts. The HTBI set primed first-round TCR CDR3 RT-PCR. TCRdb ran MiXCR on the multiplex PCR reads and lists one entry per CDR3 protein. The sample records 360,000 or so distinct CDR3 sequences, over 15% being singletons. Sequencing was done on a sample of blood. The receptors were gathered from a woman younger than 35 with Graves' hyperthyroidism.

The V gene is TRBV11-2, the J gene TRBJ1-5, with D maybe TRBD1 (6 bases). This CDR3 is 14 amino acids long. The germline V gene encodes CDR1 SGHAT and CDR2 FQNNGV. The V gene lost 0 bases and the J gene lost 9 bases, with 12 bases spanning the gap. DNA for the CDR3: TGTGCCAGCAGCTTAGATACAGGGTTGGGGCCCCAGCATTTT. Translated, it gives CASSLDTGLGPQHF. The entire variable domain, with the rest obtained from reference TRBV11-2 and TRBJ1-5, is as follows: EAGVAQSPRYKIIEKRQSVAFWCNPISGHATLYWYQQILGQGPKLLIQFQNNGVVDDSQLPKDRFSAERLKGVDSTLKIQPAKLEDSAVYLCASSLDTGLGPQHFGDGTRLSIL.

J is TRBJ1-2 and V is TRBV6-1; 8 bases match TRBD1. The CDR3 spans 14 residues. Unmatched junction bases numbered 7, after V lost 6 bases and J lost 4 bases. Germline CDR1 reads MNHNS; CDR2 reads SASEGT. The DNA for the CDR3 is TGTGCCAGCAGGGAATTTACAGGGGGCTATGGCTACACCTTC. This translates into CASREFTGGYGYTF.

In this sample, this clonotype turned up a few times. The rearrangement uses TRBV5-1 and TRBJ2-5, with TRBD1 matching 7 bases. The trim removed 7 bases at V and 2 bases at J, leaving 5 bases unmatched. This CDR3 comprises 13 residues. The V gene's germline CDR1 is SGHRS and CDR2 YFSETQ. CDR3 coding DNA: TGCGCCAGCCAAGACAGGGTACAAGAGACCCAGTACTTC. It is translated as CASQDRVQETQYF.

The chain recombines TRBV7-9 with TRBJ1-2; D is uncertain. Trimming shortened V by 5 bases and J by 7 bases, and 11 bases separated the two germline ends. This CDR3 has 12 residues. Germline CDR1 SEHNR, CDR2 FQNEAQ (reference sequence). Here the CDR3 DNA reads TGTGCCAGCAGCCCCGACGGTGGTGGCTACACCTTC. The encoded protein is CASSPDGGGYTF.

This clonotype was recorded at least ten times. V and J are TRBV6-2 or TRBV6-3 and TRBJ2-5; 14 nucleotides agree with TRBD2. This CDR3 has 15 residues. The J segment lost 4 bases and the V segment lost 6 bases, leaving 4 bases of the junction unmatched. Germline CDR1 MNHEY, CDR2 SVGEGT. CDR3 in DNA: TGTGCCAGCAGCCGAGGGACTAGCGGGAGAGAGACCCAGTACTTC. Encoded protein: CASSRGTSGRETQYF.

In this sample, this clonotype turned up a few times. A much larger clone lies one base from this, so it may be a read error. The J gene is TRBJ2-5, the V gene TRBV2, with D perhaps TRBD2 (5 bases). Germline V CDR1 and CDR2: SNHLY, FYNNEI. The CDR3 is 12 residues long. The CDR3 DNA reads TGTGCCGGAACCACTAGTTGGGAGACCAAGTACTTC. Protein product: CAGTTSWETKYF.

The J gene is TRBJ1-2, the V gene TRBV12-3 or TRBV12-4, with D maybe TRBD1 (5 bases). CDR3 length: 14 residues. Deletions cut 1 base from V and 4 bases from J, with 10 bases between. The CDR3 sequence is CASSLVGVSYGYTF. The DNA of the CDR3 is TGTGCCAGCAGTTTAGTGGGGGTGAGCTATGGCTACACCTTC.

This clonotype was observed many times. This sequence joins TRBV5-1 and TRBJ1-1; no firm D call. Trimming took off 0 bases at V and 0 bases at J, with 6 bases between the two ends. The CDR3 consists of 14 residues. Germline-derived CDR1 and CDR2 are SGHRS and YFSETQ. The CDR3 region is CASSLEPLNTEAFF. The DNA for the CDR3 is TGCGCCAGCAGCTTGGAACCGTTGAACACTGAAGCTTTCTTT. Combining the CDR3 with reference TRBV5-1 and TRBJ1-1 gives the whole variable domain KAGVTQTPRYLIKTRGQQVTLSCSPISGHRSVSWYQQTPGQGLQFLFEYFSETQRNKGNFPGRFSGRQFSNSRSEMNVSTLELGDSALYLCASSLEPLNTEAFFGQGTRLTVV.

In its sample, this clonotype was seen many times. This rearrangement joins TRBV13 to TRBJ1-1; 7 nucleotides match TRBD1. The CDR3 runs to 17 residues. V trimming: 5 bases; J trimming: 1 base; junction bases outside the gene matches: 13. Germline CDR1 PRHDT, CDR2 FYEKMQ (reference sequence). The CDR3 loop is CASSTVQGPEENTEAFF. As DNA, the CDR3 is TGTGCCAGCAGCACCGTACAGGGGCCGGAGGAGAACACTGAAGCTTTCTTT.

Ten or more counts support this clonotype. The chain combines TRBV4-1 with TRBJ1-2; D unclear. This CDR3 contains 18 residues. Looked up from germline, CDR1 is MGHRA and CDR2 is YSYEKL. The ends were cut back, 0 bases at V and 4 bases at J, with 21 bases in the middle. The CDR3 reads CASSQEQRRMTTGYGYTF. CDR3 bases: TGCGCCAGCAGCCAAGAACAGAGGCGAATGACGACGGGCTATGGCTACACCTTC.

This clonotype was counted many times. The V and J genes are TRBV6-1 and TRBJ1-1, with D perhaps matching TRBD1 (5 bases). V lost 2 bases and J lost 13, with 17 bases in between. Germline V gene sequence: CDR1 MNHNS, CDR2 SASEGT. The CDR3 totals 13 residues. DNA of the CDR3: TGTGCCAGCAGTGAAACTTGGGGGGAAAACGATTTCTTT. Translated: CASSETWGENDFF.

This clonotype was detected ten times or more. The CDR3 does not end in the conserved phenylalanine or tryptophan, so this is likely a read error. The J gene is TRBJ1-1, the V gene TRBV7-8; D is undetermined. Germline V gene data show CDR1 as SGHVS and CDR2 as FQNEAQ. The V end was cut by 5 bases, the J end by 9 bases, with 25 bases between. The CDR3 length is 16 residues. The CDR3 sequence is CASSPTLLRSPGKAFL. The CDR3, as DNA: TGTGCCAGCAGCCCAACCCTCCTCCGAAGCCCGGGGAAAGCTTTCCTT.